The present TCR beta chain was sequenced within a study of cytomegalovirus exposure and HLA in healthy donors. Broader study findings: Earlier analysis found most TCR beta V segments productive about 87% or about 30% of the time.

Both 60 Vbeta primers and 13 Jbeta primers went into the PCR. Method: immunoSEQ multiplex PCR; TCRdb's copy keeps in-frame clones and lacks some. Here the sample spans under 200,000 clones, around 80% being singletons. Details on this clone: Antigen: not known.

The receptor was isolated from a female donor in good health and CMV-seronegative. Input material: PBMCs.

The CDR3 DNA reads as TGTGCCAGTAGTGCGGACAGGGGTTCTTACGAGCAGTACTTC. It yields the protein CASSADRGSYEQYF. The rearrangement uses TRBV19 and TRBJ2-7; 9 bases are a match to TRBD1. The V segment lost 5 bases and the J segment 4 bases; nucleotides outside the gene matches: 6. Germline V gene lookup returns CDR1 LNHDA and CDR2 SQIVND (reference sequence). This CDR3 is 14 amino acids long.